This section outlines one T cell receptor (beta chain) sequence together with its context. Germline V CDR1 and CDR2: MDHEN, SYDVKM. This CDR3 is 16 amino acids long. Trimming at V came to 3 bases and at J to 2 bases, leaving 8 bases not matched to a gene. The data belong to a study of blood T cell repertoires in COVID-19. Turning to the study itself: The samples span acute and convalescent COVID-19 from the United States, Italy and Spain. From T cells, B-cell-depleted T cells, or PBMCs came the material, which was cDNA or gDNA.

Original processing notes: Reference gene primer amplification yielded estimated nucleated cell counts. Sequencing used immunoSEQ multiplex PCR; TCRdb keeps in-frame clones, though not all of them. V, J and clone size are taken as reported in that table, and D and trimming were inferred from the DNA itself. The data contain some 210,000 clones, approximately 78% of them seen just once; the ten biggest clones take up approximately 12%. The chain joins TRBV28 to TRBJ2-3; 7 bases are a match to TRBD2. Source material: peripheral blood. The clonotype originates from a woman aged 40 to 49 with acute or convalescent COVID-19. CDR3: CASSFSWRGYTDTQYF. CDR3 nucleotides: TGTGCCAGCAGTTTCAGTTGGCGGGGGTACACAGATACGCAGTATTTT.